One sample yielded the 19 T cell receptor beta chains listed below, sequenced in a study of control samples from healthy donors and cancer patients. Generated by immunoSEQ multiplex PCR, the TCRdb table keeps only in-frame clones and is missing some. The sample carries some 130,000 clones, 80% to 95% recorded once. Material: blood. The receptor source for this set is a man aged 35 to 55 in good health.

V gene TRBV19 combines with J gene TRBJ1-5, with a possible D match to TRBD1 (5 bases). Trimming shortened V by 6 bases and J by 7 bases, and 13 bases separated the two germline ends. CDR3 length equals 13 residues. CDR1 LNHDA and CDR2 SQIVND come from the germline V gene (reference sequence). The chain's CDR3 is CASSLSGSQPQHF. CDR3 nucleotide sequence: TGTGCCAGTAGCCTTTCAGGGTCCCAGCCCCAGCATTTT. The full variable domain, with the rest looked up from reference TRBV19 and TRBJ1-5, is DGGITQSPKYLFRKEGQNVTLSCEQNLNHDAMYWYRQDPGQGLRLIYYSQIVNDFQKGDIAEGYSVSREKKESFPLTVTSAQKNPTAFYLCASSLSGSQPQHFGDGTRLSIL.

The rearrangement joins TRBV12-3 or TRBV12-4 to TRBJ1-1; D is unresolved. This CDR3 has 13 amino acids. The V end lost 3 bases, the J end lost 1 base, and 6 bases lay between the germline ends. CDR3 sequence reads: CASSFGRNTEAFF. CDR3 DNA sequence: TGTGCCAGCAGTTTCGGCAGGAACACTGAAGCTTTCTTT.

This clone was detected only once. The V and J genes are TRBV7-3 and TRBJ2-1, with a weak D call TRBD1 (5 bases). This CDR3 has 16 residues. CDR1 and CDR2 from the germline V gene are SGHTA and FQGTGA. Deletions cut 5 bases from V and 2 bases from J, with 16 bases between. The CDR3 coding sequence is TGTGCCAGCAGCCGCGACAGCTACGGCACCTACAATGAGCAGTTCTTC. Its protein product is CASSRDSYGTYNEQFF.

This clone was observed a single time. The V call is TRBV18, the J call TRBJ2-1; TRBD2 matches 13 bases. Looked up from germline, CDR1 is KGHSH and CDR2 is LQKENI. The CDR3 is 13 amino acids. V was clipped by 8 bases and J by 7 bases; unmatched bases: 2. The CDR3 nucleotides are TGTGCCAGCCGGACTAGCGGGGGTAATGAGCAGTTCTTC. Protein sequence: CASRTSGGNEQFF.

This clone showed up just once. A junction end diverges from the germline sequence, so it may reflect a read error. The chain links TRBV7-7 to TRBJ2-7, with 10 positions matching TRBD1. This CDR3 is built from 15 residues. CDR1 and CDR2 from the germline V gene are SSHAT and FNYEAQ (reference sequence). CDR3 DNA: TGTGCTAGCAGCCCGCCGGACAGGGGGAGTGAAGGGCAGTACTTC. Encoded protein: CASSPPDRGSEGQYF.

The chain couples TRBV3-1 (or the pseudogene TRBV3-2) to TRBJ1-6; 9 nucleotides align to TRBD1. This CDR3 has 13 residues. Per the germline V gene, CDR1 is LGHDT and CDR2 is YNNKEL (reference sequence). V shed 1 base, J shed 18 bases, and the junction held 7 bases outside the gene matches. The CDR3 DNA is TGTGCCAGCAGCCAAGCAGGGACAGGGTTCCCCCACTTT. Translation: CASSQAGTGFPHF.

CDR3 DNA: TGCGCCAGCAGCCCCCCTGGGCCTAAAGCTTTCTTT. Its translation is CASSPPGPKAFF. The rearrangement uses TRBV4-1 and TRBJ1-1; no clear D gene. CDR3 size: 12 residues. Trimming left V 4 bases short and J 9 bases short, with 12 bases between. Germline V gene lookup returns CDR1 MGHRA and CDR2 YSYEKL.

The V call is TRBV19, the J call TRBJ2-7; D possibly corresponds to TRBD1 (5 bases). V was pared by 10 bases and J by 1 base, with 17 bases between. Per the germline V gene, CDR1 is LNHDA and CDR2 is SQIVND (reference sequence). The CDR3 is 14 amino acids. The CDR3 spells CATEQGRGSYEQYF. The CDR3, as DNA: TGTGCCACTGAGCAGGGTAGAGGATCCTACGAGCAGTACTTC.

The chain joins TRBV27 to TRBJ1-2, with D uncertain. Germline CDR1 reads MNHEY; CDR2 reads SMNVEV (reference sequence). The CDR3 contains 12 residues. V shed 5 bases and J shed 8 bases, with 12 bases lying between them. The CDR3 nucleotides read TGTGCCAGCAGTCCCCAGAGTGGGGGCTACACCTTC. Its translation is CASSPQSGGYTF.

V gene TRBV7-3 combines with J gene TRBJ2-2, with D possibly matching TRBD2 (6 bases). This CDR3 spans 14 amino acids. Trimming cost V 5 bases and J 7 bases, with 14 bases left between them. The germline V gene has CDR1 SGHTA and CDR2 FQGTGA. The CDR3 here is CASSPFGGGGELFF. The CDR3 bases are TGTGCCAGCAGCCCTTTTGGGGGAGGCGGGGAGCTGTTTTTT.

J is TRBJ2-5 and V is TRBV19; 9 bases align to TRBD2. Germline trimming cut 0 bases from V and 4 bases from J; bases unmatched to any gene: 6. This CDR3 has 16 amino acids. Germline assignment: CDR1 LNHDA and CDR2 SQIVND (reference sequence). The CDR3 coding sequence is TGTGCCAGTAGTATAGATAGCGGGGGTCCCGGAGAGACCCAGTACTTC. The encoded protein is CASSIDSGGPGETQYF.

CDR3 DNA: TGCGCCAGCAGCTTGGGAGGGGGGAGCTCCTACGAGCAGTACTTC. The encoded protein is CASSLGGGSSYEQYF. The chain joins TRBV5-1 to TRBJ2-7; D may be TRBD1 or TRBD2 (6 bases each). Per the germline V gene, CDR1 is SGHRS and CDR2 is YFSETQ. The CDR3 loop spans 15 amino acids. V lost 0 bases, J lost 0 bases, and 10 bases lay in between.

The CDR3 region is CASSRAYEQYF. The CDR3 coding sequence is TGCGCCAGCTCCAGGGCTTACGAGCAGTACTTC. The chain couples TRBV5-1 to TRBJ2-7; TRBD1 might be the D (5 bases). The CDR3 is 11 amino acids. Germline loops: CDR1 SGHRS, CDR2 YFSETQ. V was cut by 7 bases and J by 4 bases, with 9 bases left in between. Full variable domain (remainder filled in from reference TRBV5-1 and TRBJ2-7): KAGVTQTPRYLIKTRGQQVTLSCSPISGHRSVSWYQQTPGQGLQFLFEYFSETQRNKGNFPGRFSGRQFSNSRSEMNVSTLELGDSALYLCASSRAYEQYFGPGTRLTVT.

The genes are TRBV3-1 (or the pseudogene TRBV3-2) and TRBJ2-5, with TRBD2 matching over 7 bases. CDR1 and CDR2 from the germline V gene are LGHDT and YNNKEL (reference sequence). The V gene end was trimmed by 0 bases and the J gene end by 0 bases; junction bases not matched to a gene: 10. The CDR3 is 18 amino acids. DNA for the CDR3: TGTGCCAGCAGCCAAGATCCGGTCCAGCGGGATTACCAAGAGACCCAGTACTTC. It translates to CASSQDPVQRDYQETQYF.

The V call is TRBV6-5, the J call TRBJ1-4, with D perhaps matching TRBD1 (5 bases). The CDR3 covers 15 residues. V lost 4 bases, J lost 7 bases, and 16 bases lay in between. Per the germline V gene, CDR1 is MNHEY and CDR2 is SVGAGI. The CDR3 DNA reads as TGTGCCAGCAGTTCTACGGGGGGGTATGGTGAAAAACTGTTTTTT. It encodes CASSSTGGYGEKLFF.

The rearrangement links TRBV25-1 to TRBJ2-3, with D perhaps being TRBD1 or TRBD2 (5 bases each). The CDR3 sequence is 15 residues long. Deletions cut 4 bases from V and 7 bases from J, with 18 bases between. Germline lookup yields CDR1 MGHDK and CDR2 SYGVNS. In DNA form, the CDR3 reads TGTGCCAGCAGTGGGCCCGGGACCCCGCTAAATACGCAGTATTTT. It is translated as CASSGPGTPLNTQYF.

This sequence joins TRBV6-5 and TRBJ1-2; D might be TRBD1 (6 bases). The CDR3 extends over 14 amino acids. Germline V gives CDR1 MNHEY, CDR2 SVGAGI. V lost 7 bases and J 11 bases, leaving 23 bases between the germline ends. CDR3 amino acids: CASKPDHTGLAYTF. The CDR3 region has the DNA TGTGCCAGCAAGCCCGACCACACAGGGCTTGCTTACACCTTC.

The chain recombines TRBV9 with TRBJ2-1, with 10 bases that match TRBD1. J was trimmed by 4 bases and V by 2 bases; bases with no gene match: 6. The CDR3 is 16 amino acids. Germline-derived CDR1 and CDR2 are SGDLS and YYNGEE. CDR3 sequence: CASSVSGTGAYNEQFF. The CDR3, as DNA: TGTGCCAGCAGCGTGTCCGGGACAGGGGCGTACAATGAGCAGTTCTTC.

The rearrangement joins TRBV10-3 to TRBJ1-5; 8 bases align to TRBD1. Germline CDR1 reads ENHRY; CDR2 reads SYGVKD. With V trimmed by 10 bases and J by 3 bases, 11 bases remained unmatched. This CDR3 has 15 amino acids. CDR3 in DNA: TGTGCCACTTGCCCCCAGGGGGCTAACAATCAGCCCCAGCATTTT. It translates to CATCPQGANNQPQHF.